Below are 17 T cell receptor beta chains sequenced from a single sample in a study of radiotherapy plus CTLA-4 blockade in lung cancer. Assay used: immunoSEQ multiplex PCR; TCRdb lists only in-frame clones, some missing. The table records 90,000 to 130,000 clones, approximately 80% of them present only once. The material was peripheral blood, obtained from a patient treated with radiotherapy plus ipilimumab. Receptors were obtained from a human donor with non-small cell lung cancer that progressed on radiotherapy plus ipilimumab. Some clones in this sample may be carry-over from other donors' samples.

In DNA, the CDR3 is TGTGCCAGCAGTTTAGGCAGGGCGGTAACTAATGAAAAACTGTTTTTT. Translation gives CASSLGRAVTNEKLFF. This chain joins TRBV27 and TRBJ1-4; possible D gene TRBD1, 5 bases. Germline CDR1 MNHEY, CDR2 SMNVEV (reference sequence). V lost 2 bases and J 1 base, leaving 11 bases between the germline ends. The CDR3 has 16 residues.

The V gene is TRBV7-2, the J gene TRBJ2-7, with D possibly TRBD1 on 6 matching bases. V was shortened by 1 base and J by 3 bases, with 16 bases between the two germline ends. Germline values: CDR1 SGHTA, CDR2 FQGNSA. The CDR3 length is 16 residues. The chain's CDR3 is CASSLVGTRVGYEQYF. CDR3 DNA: TGTGCCAGCAGCTTAGTAGGGACACGGGTGGGCTACGAGCAGTACTTC.

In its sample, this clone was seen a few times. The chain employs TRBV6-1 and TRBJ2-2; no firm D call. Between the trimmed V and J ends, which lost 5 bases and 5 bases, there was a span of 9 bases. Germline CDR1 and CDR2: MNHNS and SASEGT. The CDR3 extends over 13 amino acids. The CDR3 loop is CASSRTETGELFF. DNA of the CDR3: TGTGCCAGCAGTAGGACCGAAACCGGGGAGCTGTTTTTT.

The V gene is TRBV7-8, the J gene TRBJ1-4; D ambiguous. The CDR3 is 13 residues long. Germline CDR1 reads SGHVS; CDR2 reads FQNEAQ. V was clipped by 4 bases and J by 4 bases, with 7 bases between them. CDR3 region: CASSSRGNEKLFF. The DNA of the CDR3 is TGTGCCAGCAGCTCCCGCGGTAATGAAAAACTGTTTTTT.

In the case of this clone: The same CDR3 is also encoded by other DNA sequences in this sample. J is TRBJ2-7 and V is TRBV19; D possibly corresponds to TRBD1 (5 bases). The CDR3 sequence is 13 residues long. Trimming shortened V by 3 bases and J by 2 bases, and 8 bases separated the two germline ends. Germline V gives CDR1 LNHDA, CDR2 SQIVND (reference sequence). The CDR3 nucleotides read TGTGCCAGTAGTATTGCAGGGCCCTACGAGCAGTACTTC. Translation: CASSIAGPYEQYF. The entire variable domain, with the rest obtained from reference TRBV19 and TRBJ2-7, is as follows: DGGITQSPKYLFRKEGQNVTLSCEQNLNHDAMYWYRQDPGQGLRLIYYSQIVNDFQKGDIAEGYSVSREKKESFPLTVTSAQKNPTAFYLCASSIAGPYEQYFGPGTRLTVT.

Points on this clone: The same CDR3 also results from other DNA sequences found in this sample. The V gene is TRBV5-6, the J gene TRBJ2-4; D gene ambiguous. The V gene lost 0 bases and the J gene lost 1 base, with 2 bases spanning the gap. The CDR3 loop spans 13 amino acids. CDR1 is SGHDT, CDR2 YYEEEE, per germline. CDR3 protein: CASSLVAKNIQYF. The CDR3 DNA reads TGTGCCAGCAGCTTGGTGGCCAAAAACATTCAGTACTTC.

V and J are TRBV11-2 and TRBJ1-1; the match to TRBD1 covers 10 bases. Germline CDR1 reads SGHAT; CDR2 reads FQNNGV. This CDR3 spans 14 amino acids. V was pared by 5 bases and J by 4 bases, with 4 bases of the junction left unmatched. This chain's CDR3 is CASSAGQGITEAFF. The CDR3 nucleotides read TGTGCCAGCAGCGCGGGACAGGGGATCACTGAAGCTTTCTTT.

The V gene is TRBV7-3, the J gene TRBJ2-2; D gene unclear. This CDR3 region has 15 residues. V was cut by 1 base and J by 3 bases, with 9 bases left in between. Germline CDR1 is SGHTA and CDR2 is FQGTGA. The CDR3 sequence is CASSLMQGDTGELFF. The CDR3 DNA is TGTGCCAGCAGCTTAATGCAAGGAGACACCGGGGAGCTGTTTTTT.

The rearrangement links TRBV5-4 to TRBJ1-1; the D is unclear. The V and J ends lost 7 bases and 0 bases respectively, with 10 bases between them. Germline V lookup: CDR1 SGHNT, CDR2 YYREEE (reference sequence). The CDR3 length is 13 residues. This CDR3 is CASARGMNTEAFF. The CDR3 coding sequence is TGTGCCAGCGCACGGGGTATGAACACTGAAGCTTTCTTT. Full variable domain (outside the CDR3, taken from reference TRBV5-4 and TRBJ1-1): ETGVTQSPTHLIKTRGQQVTLRCSSQSGHNTVSWYQQALGQGPQFIFQYYREEENGRGNFPPRFSGLQFPNYSSELNVNALELDDSALYLCASARGMNTEAFFGQGTRLTVV.

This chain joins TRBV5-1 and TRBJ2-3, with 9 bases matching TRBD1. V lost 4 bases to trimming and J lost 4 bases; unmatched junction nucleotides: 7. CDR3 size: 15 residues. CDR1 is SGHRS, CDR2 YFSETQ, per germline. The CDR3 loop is CASSKQQGAADTQYF. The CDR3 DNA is TGCGCCAGCAGCAAACAACAGGGGGCCGCAGATACGCAGTATTTT.

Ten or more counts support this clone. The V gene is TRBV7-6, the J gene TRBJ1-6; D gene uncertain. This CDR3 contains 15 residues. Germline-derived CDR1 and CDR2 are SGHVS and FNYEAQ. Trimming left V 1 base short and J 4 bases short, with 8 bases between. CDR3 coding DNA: TGTGCCAGCAGCTTAGTTGGGGATTATAATTCACCCCTCCACTTT. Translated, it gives CASSLVGDYNSPLHF.

Here the CDR3 reads CATSREARGAQYF. For the CDR3, the DNA is TGTGCCACCAGCAGAGAAGCGCGGGGGGCGCAGTATTTT. The J gene is TRBJ2-3, the V gene TRBV15, with 8 positions matching TRBD2. The V gene end was trimmed by 0 bases and the J gene end by 10 bases; junction bases not matched to a gene: 3. This CDR3 has 13 amino acids. From germline, CDR1 is LNHNV and CDR2 YYDKDF (reference sequence). Full variable domain (rest looked up from reference TRBV15 and TRBJ2-3): DAMVIQNPRYQVTQFGKPVTLSCSQTLNHNVMYWYQQKSSQAPKLLFHYYDKDFNNEADTPDNFQSRRPNTSFCFLDIRSPGLGDTAMYLCATSREARGAQYFGPGTRLTVL.

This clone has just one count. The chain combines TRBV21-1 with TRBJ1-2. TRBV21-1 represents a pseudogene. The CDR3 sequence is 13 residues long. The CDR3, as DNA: TGTGCCAGCAGCAAAGTGATGTTTTGTGGCTACACCTTC. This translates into CASSKVMFCGYTF.

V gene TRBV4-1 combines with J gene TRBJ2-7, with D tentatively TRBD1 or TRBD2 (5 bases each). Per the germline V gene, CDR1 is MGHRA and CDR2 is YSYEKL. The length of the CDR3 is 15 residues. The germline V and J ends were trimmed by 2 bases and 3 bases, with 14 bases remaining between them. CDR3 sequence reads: CASSQPGTLSYEQYF. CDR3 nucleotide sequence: TGCGCCAGCAGCCAACCCGGGACCCTTAGCTACGAGCAGTACTTC.

The CDR3 loop is CASRANTEAFF. In DNA, the CDR3 is TGTGCCAGCAGGGCAAACACTGAAGCTTTCTTT. The J gene is TRBJ1-1, the V gene TRBV2; D call uncertain. Trimming removed 6 bases from V and 2 bases from J, with 4 bases in between. The CDR3 is made up of 11 amino acids. Germline CDR1 is SNHLY and CDR2 is FYNNEI.

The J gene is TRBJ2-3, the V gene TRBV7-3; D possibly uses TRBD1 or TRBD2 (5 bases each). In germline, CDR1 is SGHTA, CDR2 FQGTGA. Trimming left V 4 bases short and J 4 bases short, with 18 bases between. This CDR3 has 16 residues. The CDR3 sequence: CASSSSFGAGADTQYF. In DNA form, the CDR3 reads TGTGCCAGCAGCTCCTCCTTTGGGGCGGGCGCAGATACGCAGTATTTT. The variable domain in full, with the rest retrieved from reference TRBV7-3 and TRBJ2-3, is GAGVSQTPSNKVTEKGKYVELRCDPISGHTALYWYRQSLGQGPEFLIYFQGTGAADDSGLPNDRFFAVRPEGSVSTLKIQRTERGDSAVYLCASSSSFGAGADTQYFGPGTRLTVL.

The CDR3, as DNA: TGTGCCAGCAGTGAAGGGGTGAACCTACTAGTCGACAATGAGCAGTTCTTC. It encodes CASSEGVNLLVDNEQFF. The V and J genes are TRBV2 and TRBJ2-1; D might be TRBD2 (5 bases). The CDR3 covers 17 residues. Germline CDR1 and CDR2: SNHLY and FYNNEI. The germline V and J ends were trimmed by 1 base and 5 bases, with 18 bases remaining between them.